The rows below give T cell receptor beta chains drawn from one sample of a study of early T cells in non-severe SARS-CoV-2 infection. TCRdb used MiXCR to reprocess the 5' RACE reads, holding one entry per CDR3 protein. The sample has fewer than 60,000 distinct CDR3 sequences; about 9.1% are singletons. The specimen sequenced was whole blood. The receptors were gathered from an adult who was a healthcare worker with PCR-confirmed SARS-CoV-2 infection or an uninfected control (not recorded which). Both conserved end residues are part of each CDR3. Fields, in order: J gene, clone size, D gene, V gene, CDR3 DNA, CDR3 protein. The D gene is left open where the match is weak. Some rows have no size entry. The others give once, few or many, or a class for an expanded clone.

TRBJ2-3 - - TRBV19 TGTGCCAGTTCAACTTATCGACAGGTTCGCACAGATACGCAGTATTTT CASSTYRQVRTDTQYF
TRBJ2-7 many - TRBV27 TGTGCCAGCAGTTGGGGGTCGGCCTACGAGCAGTACTTC CASSWGSAYEQYF
TRBJ1-2 - - TRBV27 TGTGCCAGCAGTTTTCAGGGTACGGATGGCTACACCTTC CASSFQGTDGYTF
TRBJ2-7 many - TRBV7-9 TGTGCCAGCAGCTTAGTCATCAGGGGCAGATCCTACGAGCAGTACTTC CASSLVIRGRSYEQYF
TRBJ2-7 many TRBD2 TRBV15 TGTGCCACCAGCAGAGACCTCGGCGGGAGGACAGAAACCTACGAGCAGTACTTC CATSRDLGGRTETYEQYF
TRBJ2-7 many - TRBV6-2/TRBV6-3 TGTGCCAGCAGCCCGGGACTTAGCTACGAGCAGTACTTC CASSPGLSYEQYF
TRBJ2-3 many TRBD2 TRBV19 TGTGCCAGTGAAGGTCAGCGGGAGGCTACCAGTACAGATACGCAGTATTTT CASEGQREATSTDTQYF
TRBJ1-1 few - TRBV20-1 TGCGGATCAAAAGAGGGGGGAGTAGGCCTTGGAGCTTTCTTT CGSKEGGVGLGAFF
TRBJ2-1 - - TRBV5-1 TGCGCCAGCAGCGGTTGGCAGTACAATGAGCAGTTCTTC CASSGWQYNEQFF
TRBJ2-1 many TRBD2 TRBV7-2 TGTGCCAGCAGCTTAGGAAGACTAGCGGGCTTAAACAATGAGCAGTTCTTC CASSLGRLAGLNNEQFF
TRBJ1-1 many - TRBV3-1 TGTGCCAGCAGCCACACAGCCGCCGGGGGCACTGAAGCTTTCTTT CASSHTAAGGTEAFF
TRBJ2-1 many - TRBV7-6 TGTGCCAGCAGCTCCGGTTCCGGGACTTACTACAATGAGCAGTTCTTC CASSSGSGTYYNEQFF
TRBJ2-7 - TRBD1 TRBV20-1 TGCAGTGCCAAACCAAACTTCGGACAGGTGGGCTACGAGCAGTACTTC CSAKPNFGQVGYEQYF
TRBJ2-3 - - TRBV12-3/TRBV12-4 TGTGCCAGCAGTTTATCCCAGCCAGATACGCAGTATTTT CASSLSQPDTQYF
TRBJ2-7 many TRBD1 TRBV29-1 TGCAGCGTGAGATACACGGGACAGGGTACCTACGAGCAGTACTTC CSVRYTGQGTYEQYF
TRBJ2-7 - TRBD1 TRBV4-2 TGTGCCAGCAGCCAATGGACCGGGACAGACTCCTACGAGCAGTACTTC CASSQWTGTDSYEQYF
TRBJ1-6 - - TRBV6-5 TGTGCCAGCAGTCCAAATGAGGGGGATTCACCCCTCCACTTT CASSPNEGDSPLHF
TRBJ2-3 many - TRBV7-2 TGTGCCAGCAGCTTAGGACAGACAATAAGCACAGATACGCAGTATTTT CASSLGQTISTDTQYF
TRBJ1-6 many - TRBV7-2 TGTGCCAGCAGCTCCCCAGGGGCGGTAACCCTCCACTTT CASSSPGAVTLHF
TRBJ2-3 many TRBD1 TRBV12-3/TRBV12-4 TGTGCCAGCAGTTACGACAGGGGGCATATGCCAGATACGCAGTATTTT CASSYDRGHMPDTQYF
TRBJ2-7 many - TRBV4-2 TGTGCCAGCAGCCAAGGAGCGACAACTCCCTACGAGCAGTACTTC CASSQGATTPYEQYF
TRBJ2-5 - - TRBV5-6 TGTGCCAGCAGAAATTTTCAAGAGACCCAGTACTTC CASRNFQETQYF
TRBJ2-1 many - TRBV3-1 TGTGCCAGCTCTCTTCCGGGATTCTCCTACAATGAGCAGTTCTTC CASSLPGFSYNEQFF
TRBJ2-2 - - TRBV11-2 TGTGCCAGCAGCTCCCTTGCGGGCAGTAGTAACACCGGGGAGCTGTTTTTT CASSSLAGSSNTGELFF
TRBJ2-1 many - TRBV5-4 TGTGCCAGCAGCTTGTCGGCTGGTGCGCGGCATGAGCAGTTCTTC CASSLSAGARHEQFF
TRBJ1-1 many - TRBV5-6 TGTGCCAGCAGCTTGGATAAGGGGAGTGGAACTGAAGCTTTCTTT CASSLDKGSGTEAFF
TRBJ2-2 many - TRBV15 TGTGCCACCAGCCCGCGTAGGGGAACCGGGGAGCTGTTTTTT CATSPRRGTGELFF
TRBJ1-5 many TRBD1 TRBV18 TGTGCCAGCTCATGGACAGGGGGCGCCGATAGCAATCAGCCCCAGCATTTT CASSWTGGADSNQPQHF
TRBJ2-1 - TRBD2 TRBV29-1 TGCAGCGTTGCCGGGCTAGCGGGGAATGAGCAGTTCTTC CSVAGLAGNEQFF
TRBJ2-3 many - TRBV5-1 TGCGCCAGCAGCCCGGCCCTCACAGATACGCAGTATTTT CASSPALTDTQYF
TRBJ2-7 many TRBD2 TRBV27 TGTGCCAGTGGATGGCGGGAGAGGGAGCAGTACTTC CASGWREREQYF
TRBJ2-7 many - TRBV11-2 TGTGCCAGCAGCTTAGCCACTAGCAGATACGAGCAGTACTTC CASSLATSRYEQYF
TRBJ1-6 - - TRBV7-8 TGTGCCAGCAGCTTAGATGGGGGAGGAAGCTCCTATAATTCACCCCTCCACTTT CASSLDGGGSSYNSPLHF
TRBJ2-3 many TRBD2 TRBV11-2 TGTGCCAGCAGCTCGTATAGCGGGCCCACAGATACGCAGTATTTT CASSSYSGPTDTQYF
TRBJ2-5 many - TRBV7-2 TGTGCCAGCAGCGCAAGTCCCCCAACAGGGGAGACCCAGTACTTC CASSASPPTGETQYF
TRBJ1-4 - - TRBV5-1 TGCGCCAGCAGCACCGCCCCGGGGGATGAAAAACTGTTTTTT CASSTAPGDEKLFF
TRBJ1-5 many - TRBV12-3/TRBV12-4 TGTGCCACTACAGATTCGGGGGAAACCAATCAGCCCCAGCATTTT CATTDSGETNQPQHF
TRBJ2-1 many TRBD2 TRBV14 TGTGCCAGCAGCCAAGCCGGACTAGCGGGGCTCTACAATGAGCAGTTCTTC CASSQAGLAGLYNEQFF